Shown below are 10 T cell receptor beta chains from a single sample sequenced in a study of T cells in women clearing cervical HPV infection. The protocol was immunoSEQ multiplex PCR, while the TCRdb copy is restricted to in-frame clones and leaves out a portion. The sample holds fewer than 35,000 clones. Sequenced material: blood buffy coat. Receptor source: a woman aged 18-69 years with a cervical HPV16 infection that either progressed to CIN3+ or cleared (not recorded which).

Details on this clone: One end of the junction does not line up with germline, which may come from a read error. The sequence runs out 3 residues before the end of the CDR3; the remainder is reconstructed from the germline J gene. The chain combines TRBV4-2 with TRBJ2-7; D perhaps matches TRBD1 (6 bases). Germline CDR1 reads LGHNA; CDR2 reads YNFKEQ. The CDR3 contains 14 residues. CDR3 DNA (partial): TGCGCCAGCTCACCTAGGACAGAGCCCTACGAG. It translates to CASSPRTEPYE. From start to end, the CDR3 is CASSPRTEPYEQYF.

CDR3 DNA (partial): TGTGCCAGCAGTGGAAGTGGTGGAGGGACTAGCGGGGACCAAGAGACC. It codes for CASSGSGGGTSGDQET. The whole CDR3 is CASSGSGGGTSGDQETQYF. V is TRBV2 and J is TRBJ2-5; TRBD2 matches 13 bases. The read halts 3 residues ahead of the CDR3 end, with the missing end drawn from the germline J gene. V dropped 4 bases and J dropped 0; count of bases not matched to a gene: 11. CDR3 size: 19 residues. Germline CDR1 reads SNHLY; CDR2 reads FYNNEI.

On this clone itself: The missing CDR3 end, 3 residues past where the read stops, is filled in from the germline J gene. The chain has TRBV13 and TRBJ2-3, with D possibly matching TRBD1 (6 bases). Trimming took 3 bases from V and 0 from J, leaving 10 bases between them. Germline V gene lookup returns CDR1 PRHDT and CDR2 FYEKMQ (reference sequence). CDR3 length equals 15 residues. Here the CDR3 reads CASSFRGTSTDTQYF. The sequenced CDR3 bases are TGTGCCAGCAGCTTTAGGGGGACGAGCACAGATACG.

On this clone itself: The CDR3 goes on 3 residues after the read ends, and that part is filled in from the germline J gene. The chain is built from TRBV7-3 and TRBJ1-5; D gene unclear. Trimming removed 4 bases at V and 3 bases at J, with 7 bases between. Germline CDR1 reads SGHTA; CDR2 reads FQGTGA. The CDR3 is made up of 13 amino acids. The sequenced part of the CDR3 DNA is TGTGCCAGCAGCTCTACAGACAATCAGCCC. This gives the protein CASSSTDNQP. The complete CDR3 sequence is CASSSTDNQPQHF.

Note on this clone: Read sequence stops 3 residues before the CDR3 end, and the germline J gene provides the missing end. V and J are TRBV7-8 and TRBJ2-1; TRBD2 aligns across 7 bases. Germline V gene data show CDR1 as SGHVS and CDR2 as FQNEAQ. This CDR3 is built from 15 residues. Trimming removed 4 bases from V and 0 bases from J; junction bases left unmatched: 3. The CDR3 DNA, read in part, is TGTGCCAGCAGCTATCTAGCGGACTCCTACAATGAG. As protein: CASSYLADSYNE. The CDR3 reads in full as CASSYLADSYNEQFF.

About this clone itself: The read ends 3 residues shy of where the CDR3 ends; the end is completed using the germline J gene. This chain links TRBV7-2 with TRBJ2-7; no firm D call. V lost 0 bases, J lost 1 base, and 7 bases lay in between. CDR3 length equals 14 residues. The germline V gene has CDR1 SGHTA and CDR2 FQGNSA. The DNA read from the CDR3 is TGTGCCAGCAGCTTAGCGGCAGAATCCTACGAG. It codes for CASSLAAESYE. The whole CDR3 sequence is CASSLAAESYEQYF.

Here the CDR3 reads CASSLALTGRNTEAFF. The sequenced part of the CDR3 DNA is TGTGCCAGCAGCTTAGCCCTGACAGGGCGAAACACTGAA. The chain uses TRBV7-8 and TRBJ1-1, with 7 bases fitting TRBD1. Read data end 3 residues before the CDR3 end; the end is taken from the germline J gene. This CDR3 spans 16 amino acids. V gave up 0 bases and J gave up 2 bases; unmatched junction bases: 6. Germline V gene sequence: CDR1 SGHVS, CDR2 FQNEAQ.

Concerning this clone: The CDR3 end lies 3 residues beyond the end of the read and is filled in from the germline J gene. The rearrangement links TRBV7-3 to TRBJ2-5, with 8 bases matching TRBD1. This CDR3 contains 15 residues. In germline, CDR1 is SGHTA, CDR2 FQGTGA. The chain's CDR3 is CASSPAGGNADTQYF. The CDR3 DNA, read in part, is TGTGCCAGCAGCCCGGCAGGGGGCAATGCAGATACC.

CDR3 loop: CASSVPLAGENTGELFF. CDR3 DNA (partial): TGTGCCAGCAGCGTTCCCCTAGCGGGGGAGAACACCGGGGAG. The chain links TRBV9 to TRBJ2-2, with TRBD2 matching 10 bases. The sequenced fragment ends 3 residues before the CDR3 boundary, so the rest is inferred from the germline J gene. The CDR3 consists of 17 residues. V shed 2 bases and J 1 base; nucleotides not matched to a gene: 5. CDR1 SGDLS and CDR2 YYNGEE come from the germline V gene.

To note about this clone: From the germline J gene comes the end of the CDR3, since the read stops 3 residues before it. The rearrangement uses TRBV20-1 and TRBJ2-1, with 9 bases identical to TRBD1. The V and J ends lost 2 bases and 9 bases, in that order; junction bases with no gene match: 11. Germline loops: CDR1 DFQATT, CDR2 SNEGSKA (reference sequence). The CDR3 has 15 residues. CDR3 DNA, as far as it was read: TGCAGTGCTAGACCCGGGACAGGGTTTTTAAGTGAG. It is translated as CSARPGTGFLSE. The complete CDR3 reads CSARPGTGFLSEQFF.